One sample yielded the 20 T cell receptor beta chains listed below, sequenced in a study of cytomegalovirus exposure and HLA in healthy donors. The PCR used 60 Vbeta and 13 Jbeta primers. The protocol was immunoSEQ multiplex PCR, while the TCRdb copy is restricted to in-frame clones and leaves out a portion. Among some 140,000 clones listed, 74% were seen once. Sequenced sample: PBMCs. The origin of the receptors is a man aged 25 to 45 in good health and CMV-seronegative.

This clone was seen a handful of times. The rearrangement uses TRBV5-5 and TRBJ2-7; 7 nucleotides align to TRBD1. Germline trimming cut 6 bases from V and 2 bases from J; bases unmatched to any gene: 8. Germline V lookup: CDR1 SGHKS, CDR2 YYEKEE (reference sequence). The CDR3 contains 14 residues. The CDR3 DNA reads as TGTGCCAGCAACTCCGGGACAGAAACCTACGAGCAGTACTTC. Its translation is CASNSGTETYEQYF.

The chain carries TRBV6-6 and TRBJ1-1, with D maybe TRBD1 (5 bases). Trimming left V 2 bases short and J 1 base short, with 14 bases between. The germline gives CDR1 MNHNY, CDR2 SVGAGI (reference sequence). The CDR3 has 16 residues. Here the CDR3 DNA reads TGTGCCAGCAGTTACCGGCATGGGGGGGGGAACACTGAAGCTTTCTTT. This gives the protein CASSYRHGGGNTEAFF.

The table lists this clone with a few counts. V is TRBV5-1 and J is TRBJ1-3; the D is unclear. Trimming left V 4 bases short and J 4 bases short, with 3 bases between. Germline CDR1 and CDR2: SGHRS and YFSETQ. This CDR3 is built from 11 residues. CDR3 nucleotides: TGCGCCAGCAGCCCGGGAAACACCATATATTTT. Translating it yields CASSPGNTIYF.

V and J are TRBV7-2 and TRBJ2-5, with TRBD2 matching 8 bases. Trimming at V came to 1 base and at J to 5 bases, leaving 9 bases not matched to a gene. The CDR3 covers 16 residues. Germline values: CDR1 SGHTA, CDR2 FQGNSA. The CDR3 sequence: CASSLEPGGPQETQYF. As DNA, the CDR3 is TGTGCCAGCAGCTTAGAACCGGGGGGGCCCCAGGAGACCCAGTACTTC.

V is TRBV7-3 and J is TRBJ2-1; TRBD1 matches at 8 bases. Germline assignment: CDR1 SGHTA and CDR2 FQGTGA. The CDR3 runs 15 residues. With 5 bases clipped from V and 4 bases from J, the junction kept 7 bases outside the gene matches. In DNA form, the CDR3 reads TGTGCCAGCAGCCCCGACAGGGGCGCGTACAATGAGCAGTTCTTC. It specifies CASSPDRGAYNEQFF. The entire variable domain, with the rest obtained from reference TRBV7-3 and TRBJ2-1, is as follows: GAGVSQTPSNKVTEKGKYVELRCDPISGHTALYWYRQSLGQGPEFLIYFQGTGAADDSGLPNDRFFAVRPEGSVSTLKIQRTERGDSAVYLCASSPDRGAYNEQFFGPGTRLTVL.

The chain carries TRBV10-3 and TRBJ2-3; tentative D call: TRBD1 (6 bases). Germline V gene data show CDR1 as ENHRY and CDR2 as SYGVKD. This CDR3 is 16 amino acids long. V lost 3 bases and J 0 bases, leaving 13 bases between the germline ends. The CDR3 is CAISDSGQASTDTQYF. CDR3 nucleotides: TGTGCCATCAGTGATTCGGGACAAGCTAGCACAGATACGCAGTATTTT.

V gene TRBV21-1 combines with J gene TRBJ1-2. TRBV21-1 is tagged as a pseudogene. This CDR3 spans 17 amino acids. In nucleotides, the CDR3 is TGTGCCAGCAGCAATTTGCGGGGGTTGCATTCTAACTATGGCTACACCTTC. This encodes CASSNLRGLHSNYGYTF.

The chain couples TRBV19 to TRBJ2-5; 8 nucleotides agree with TRBD1. CDR1 and CDR2 (germline): LNHDA, SQIVND (reference sequence). With 1 base clipped from V and 1 base from J, the junction kept 2 bases outside the gene matches. The CDR3 runs to 15 residues. The CDR3 here is CASSIGTGFQETQYF. CDR3 in DNA: TGTGCCAGTAGTATAGGGACAGGGTTCCAAGAGACCCAGTACTTC.

This chain joins TRBV5-6 and TRBJ2-7; TRBD2 aligns across 8 bases. The V gene end was trimmed by 4 bases and the J gene end by 2 bases; junction bases not matched to a gene: 5. This CDR3 contains 14 residues. The germline gives CDR1 SGHDT, CDR2 YYEEEE. CDR3 nucleotides: TGTGCCAGCAGCCCCTCCGGGGGGGCCTACGAGCAGTACTTC. Residues: CASSPSGGAYEQYF.

The CDR3 reads CASSERGQGAVGEQYF. The DNA of the CDR3 is TGTGCCAGCAGTGAACGAGGACAGGGGGCAGTGGGCGAGCAGTACTTC. The rearrangement joins TRBV6-1 to TRBJ2-7; 11 bases are a match to TRBD1. The germline gives CDR1 MNHNS, CDR2 SASEGT. V lost 2 bases, J lost 6 bases, and 9 bases stayed unmatched. The CDR3 sequence is 16 residues long.

The CDR3: CASSLRGANVLTF. CDR3 DNA: TGTGCCAGCAGTTTGAGGGGGGCCAACGTCCTGACTTTC. This chain uses TRBV27 with TRBJ2-6; D is unclear. V lost 3 bases and J lost 4, with 4 bases in between. This CDR3 is 13 amino acids long. Germline V lookup: CDR1 MNHEY, CDR2 SMNVEV (reference sequence).

The chain carries TRBV28 and TRBJ2-7; D remains ambiguous. This CDR3 spans 16 amino acids. Trimming stripped 1 base from V and 6 bases from J, with 19 bases between. Germline CDR1 and CDR2: MDHEN and SYDVKM. The CDR3 coding sequence is TGTGCCAGCAGTTTATCCGGCAGGTTGATGCGCTCCGAGCAGTACTTC. Translated, it gives CASSLSGRLMRSEQYF.

The chain combines TRBV10-3 with TRBJ2-3; 9 bases fit TRBD1. CDR1 ENHRY and CDR2 SYGVKD come from the germline V gene. With 3 bases clipped from V and 4 bases from J, the junction kept 11 bases outside the gene matches. This CDR3 region has 17 residues. As DNA, the CDR3 is TGTGCCATCAGTGAATCCCCGGGACAGGGAGTTCCAGATACGCAGTATTTT. It specifies CAISESPGQGVPDTQYF.

The chain joins TRBV29-1 to TRBJ1-2; TRBD1 aligns across 10 bases. The CDR3 covers 16 residues. Unmatched junction bases numbered 9, after V lost 0 bases and J lost 5 bases. Germline V lookup: CDR1 SQVTM, CDR2 ANQGSEA. The CDR3 nucleotides are TGCAGCGTTGAAGATCGAAGACAGGGGGCAAATTATGGCTACACCTTC. Translation: CSVEDRRQGANYGYTF.

The gene calls are TRBV6-5 and TRBJ1-4, with D possibly matching TRBD1 (6 bases). V was clipped by 5 bases and J by 0 bases, with 10 bases between them. CDR3 length: 15 residues. Germline V gene data show CDR1 as MNHEY and CDR2 as SVGAGI. In nucleotides, the CDR3 is TGTGCCAGCAGTCCCTCAGGGGCAACTAATGAAAAACTGTTTTTT. Translation gives CASSPSGATNEKLFF.

The rearrangement joins TRBV27 to TRBJ2-7, with TRBD1 as a possible D gene (6 bases). CDR1 MNHEY and CDR2 SMNVEV come from the germline V gene (reference sequence). Trimming shortened V by 4 bases and J by 6 bases, and 10 bases separated the two germline ends. CDR3 size: 12 residues. The CDR3 DNA reads as TGTGCCAGCAGTTCCACAGGGTTCGAGCAGTACTTC. This gives the protein CASSSTGFEQYF.

The chain links TRBV27 to TRBJ2-7; weak D call: TRBD2 (5 bases). The CDR3 has 14 residues. V lost 3 bases, J lost 7 bases, and 16 bases lay in between. Per germline, CDR1 MNHEY and CDR2 SMNVEV (reference sequence). Written as DNA, the CDR3 is TGTGCCAGCAGTTTCGTCGGAGGACGTCTGGAGCAGTACTTC. It is translated as CASSFVGGRLEQYF.

This chain uses TRBV19 with TRBJ1-5; tentative D call: TRBD1 (5 bases). Germline CDR1 reads LNHDA; CDR2 reads SQIVND (reference sequence). The CDR3 extends over 15 amino acids. Trimming left V 4 bases short and J 0 bases short, with 10 bases between. The CDR3: CASSNTGNSNQPQHF. CDR3 DNA sequence: TGTGCCAGTAGTAATACAGGTAATAGCAATCAGCCCCAGCATTTT.

The chain uses TRBV5-4 and TRBJ1-1, with D possibly matching TRBD1 (6 bases). Trimming removed 1 base from V and 1 base from J, with 8 bases in between. The germline CDR1 and CDR2 sequences are SGHNT and YYREEE (reference sequence). The CDR3 consists of 14 residues. In DNA form, the CDR3 reads TGTGCCAGCAGCTTGTTCAGGGGGAACACTGAAGCTTTCTTT. Translated, it gives CASSLFRGNTEAFF.

The chain combines TRBV7-2 with TRBJ1-6; D is unresolved. V shed 2 bases and J shed 3 bases, with 11 bases lying between them. Germline V CDR1 and CDR2: SGHTA, FQGNSA. The CDR3 loop spans 16 amino acids. The CDR3 DNA reads TGTGCCAGCAGCTTAAGCGGAACCTTCTATAATTCACCCCTCCACTTT. Its protein product is CASSLSGTFYNSPLHF.